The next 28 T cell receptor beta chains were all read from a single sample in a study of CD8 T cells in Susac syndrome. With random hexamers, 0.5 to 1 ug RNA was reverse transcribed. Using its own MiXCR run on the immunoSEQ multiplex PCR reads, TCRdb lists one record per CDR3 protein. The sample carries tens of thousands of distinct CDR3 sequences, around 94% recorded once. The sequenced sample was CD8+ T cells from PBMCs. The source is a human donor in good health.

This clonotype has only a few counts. The CDR3 DNA reads as TGCGCCAGCAGCCAAGGGGGGGGTGGCGAGCAGTACTTC. Protein sequence: CASSQGGGGEQYF. The chain employs TRBV4-1 and TRBJ2-7; 7 bases line up with TRBD2. V shed 1 base, J shed 6 bases, and the junction held 3 bases outside the gene matches. Germline loops: CDR1 MGHRA, CDR2 YSYEKL. The CDR3 loop spans 13 amino acids.

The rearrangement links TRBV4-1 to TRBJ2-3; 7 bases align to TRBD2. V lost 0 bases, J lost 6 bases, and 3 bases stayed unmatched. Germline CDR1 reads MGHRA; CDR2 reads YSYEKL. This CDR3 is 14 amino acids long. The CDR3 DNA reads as TGCGCCAGCAGCCAAGATCCGCGGGGGGATACGCAGTATTTT. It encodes CASSQDPRGDTQYF.

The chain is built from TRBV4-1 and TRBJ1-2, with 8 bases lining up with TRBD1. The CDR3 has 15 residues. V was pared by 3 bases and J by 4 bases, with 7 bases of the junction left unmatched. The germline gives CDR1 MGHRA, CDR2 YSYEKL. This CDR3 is CASSQGGQALYGYTF. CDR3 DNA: TGCGCCAGCAGCCAGGGGGGACAGGCCCTCTATGGCTACACCTTC.

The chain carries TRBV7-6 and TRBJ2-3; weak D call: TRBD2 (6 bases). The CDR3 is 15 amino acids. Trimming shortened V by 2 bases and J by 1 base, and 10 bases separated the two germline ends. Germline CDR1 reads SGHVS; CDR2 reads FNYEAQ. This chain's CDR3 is CASSLWSGGTDTQYF. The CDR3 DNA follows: TGTGCCAGCAGCTTATGGTCGGGGGGCACAGATACGCAGTATTTT. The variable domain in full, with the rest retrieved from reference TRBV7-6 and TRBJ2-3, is GAGVSQSPRYKVTKRGQDVALRCDPISGHVSLYWYRQALGQGPEFLTYFNYEAQQDKSGLPNDRFSAERPEGSISTLTIQRTEQRDSAMYRCASSLWSGGTDTQYFGPGTRLTVL.

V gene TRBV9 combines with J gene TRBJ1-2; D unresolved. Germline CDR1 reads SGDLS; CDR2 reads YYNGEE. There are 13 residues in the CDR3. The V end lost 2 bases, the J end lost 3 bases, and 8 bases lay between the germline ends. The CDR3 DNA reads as TGTGCCAGCAGCGTGACGCAGCACTATGGCTACACCTTC. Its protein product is CASSVTQHYGYTF. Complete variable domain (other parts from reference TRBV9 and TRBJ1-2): DSGVTQTPKHLITATGQRVTLRCSPRSGDLSVYWYQQSLDQGLQFLIQYYNGEERAKGNILERFSAQQFPDLHSELNLSSLELGDSALYFCASSVTQHYGYTFGSGTRLTVV.

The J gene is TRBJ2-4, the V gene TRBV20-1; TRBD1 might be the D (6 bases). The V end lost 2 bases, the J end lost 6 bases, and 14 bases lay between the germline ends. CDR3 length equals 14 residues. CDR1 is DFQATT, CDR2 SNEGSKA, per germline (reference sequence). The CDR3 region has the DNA TGCAGTGCTAGATCGGATGGACAGATAAACATTCAGTACTTC. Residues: CSARSDGQINIQYF.

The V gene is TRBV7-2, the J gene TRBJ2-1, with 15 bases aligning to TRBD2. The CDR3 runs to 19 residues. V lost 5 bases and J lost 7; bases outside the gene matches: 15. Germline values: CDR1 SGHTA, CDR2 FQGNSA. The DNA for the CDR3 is TGTGCCAGCAGCAGTCCCGGGACTAGCGGGGGGCCCTCGGGGAATGAGCAGTTCTTC. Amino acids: CASSSPGTSGGPSGNEQFF.

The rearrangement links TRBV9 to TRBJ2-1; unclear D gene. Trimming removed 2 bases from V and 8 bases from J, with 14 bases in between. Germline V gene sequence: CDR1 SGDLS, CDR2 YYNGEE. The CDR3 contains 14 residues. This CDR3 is CASSVPDALDEQFF. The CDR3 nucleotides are TGTGCCAGCAGCGTCCCTGACGCTCTTGATGAGCAGTTCTTC.

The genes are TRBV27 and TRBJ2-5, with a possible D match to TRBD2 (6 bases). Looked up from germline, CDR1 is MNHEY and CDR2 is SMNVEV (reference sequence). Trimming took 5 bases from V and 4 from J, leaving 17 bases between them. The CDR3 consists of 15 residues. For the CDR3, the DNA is TGTGCCAGCAGTCTCCGGGGCGTGGGGGGAGAGACCCAGTACTTC. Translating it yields CASSLRGVGGETQYF.

This CDR3 is CASSFTNGAGELFF. CDR3 nucleotides: TGTGCCAGCAGTTTTACAAACGGGGCCGGGGAGCTGTTTTTT. The chain couples TRBV27 to TRBJ2-2, with a tentative D call TRBD2 (5 bases). Trimming removed 3 bases from V and 6 bases from J, with 11 bases in between. There are 14 residues in the CDR3. Germline CDR1 MNHEY, CDR2 SMNVEV (reference sequence).

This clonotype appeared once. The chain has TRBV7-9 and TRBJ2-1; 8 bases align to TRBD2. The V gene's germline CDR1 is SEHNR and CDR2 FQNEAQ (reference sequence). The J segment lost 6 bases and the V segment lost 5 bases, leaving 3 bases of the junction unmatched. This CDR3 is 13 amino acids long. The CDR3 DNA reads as TGTGCCAGCAGCCTTAGCGGGGCCAATGAGCAGTTCTTC. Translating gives CASSLSGANEQFF.

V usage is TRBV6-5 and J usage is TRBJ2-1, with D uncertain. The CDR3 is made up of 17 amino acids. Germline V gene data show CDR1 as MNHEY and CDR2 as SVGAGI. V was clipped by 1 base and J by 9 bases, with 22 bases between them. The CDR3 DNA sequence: TGTGCCAGCAGTTACTTCCCTAGAAGCCCCCTCTCGGGTGAGCAGTTCTTC. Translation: CASSYFPRSPLSGEQFF.

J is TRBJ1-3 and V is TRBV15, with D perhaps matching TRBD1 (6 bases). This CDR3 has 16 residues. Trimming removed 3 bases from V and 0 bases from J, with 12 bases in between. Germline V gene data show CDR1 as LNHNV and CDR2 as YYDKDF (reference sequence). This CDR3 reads CATSSSYRASGNTIYF. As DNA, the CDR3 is TGTGCCACCAGCAGTAGTTACAGGGCCTCTGGAAACACCATATATTTT.

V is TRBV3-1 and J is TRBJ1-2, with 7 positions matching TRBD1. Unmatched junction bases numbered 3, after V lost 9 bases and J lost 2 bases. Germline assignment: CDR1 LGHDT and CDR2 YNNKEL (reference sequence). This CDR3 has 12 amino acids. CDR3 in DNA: TGTGCCAGTCAGGGGGACAACTATGGCTACACCTTC. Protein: CASQGDNYGYTF.

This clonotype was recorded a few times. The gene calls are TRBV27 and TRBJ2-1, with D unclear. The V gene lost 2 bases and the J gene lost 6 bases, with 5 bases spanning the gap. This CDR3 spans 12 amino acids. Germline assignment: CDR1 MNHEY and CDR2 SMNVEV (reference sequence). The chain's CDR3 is CASSLRPNEQFF. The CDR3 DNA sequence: TGTGCCAGCAGTTTACGCCCCAATGAGCAGTTCTTC.

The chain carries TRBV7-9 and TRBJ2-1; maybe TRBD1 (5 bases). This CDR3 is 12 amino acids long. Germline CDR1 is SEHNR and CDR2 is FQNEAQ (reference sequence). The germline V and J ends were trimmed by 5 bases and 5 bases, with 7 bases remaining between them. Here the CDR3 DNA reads TGTGCCAGCAGCCCACAGGACAATGAGCAGTTCTTC. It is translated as CASSPQDNEQFF.

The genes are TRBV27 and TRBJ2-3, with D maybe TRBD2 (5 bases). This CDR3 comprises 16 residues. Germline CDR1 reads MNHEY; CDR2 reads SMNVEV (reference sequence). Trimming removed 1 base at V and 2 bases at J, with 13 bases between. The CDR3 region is CASSLWPDFNTDTQYF. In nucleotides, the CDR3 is TGTGCCAGCAGTTTATGGCCGGACTTTAACACAGATACGCAGTATTTT.

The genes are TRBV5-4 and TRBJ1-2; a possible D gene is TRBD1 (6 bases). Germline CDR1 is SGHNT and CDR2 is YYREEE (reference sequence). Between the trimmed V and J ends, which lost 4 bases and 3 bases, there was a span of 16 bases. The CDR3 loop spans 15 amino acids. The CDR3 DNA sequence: TGTGCCAGCAGCCTGATGGGGGGCGCGGACTATGGCTACACCTTC. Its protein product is CASSLMGGADYGYTF.

CDR3: CASSFRGQGKNEQFF. CDR3 coding DNA: TGTGCCAGCAGCTTTAGGGGCCAGGGAAAAAATGAGCAGTTCTTC. The rearrangement joins TRBV13 to TRBJ2-1; a possible D gene is TRBD1 (5 bases). Between the trimmed V and J ends, which lost 3 bases and 7 bases, there was a span of 16 bases. This CDR3 has 15 amino acids. The germline CDR1 and CDR2 sequences are PRHDT and FYEKMQ (reference sequence).

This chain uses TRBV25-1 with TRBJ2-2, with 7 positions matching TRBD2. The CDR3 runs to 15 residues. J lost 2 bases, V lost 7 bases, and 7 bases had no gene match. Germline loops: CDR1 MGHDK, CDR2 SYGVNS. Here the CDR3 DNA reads TGTGCCAGCAACGGGCAGCGGGACAACACCGGGGAGCTGTTTTTT. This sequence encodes CASNGQRDNTGELFF. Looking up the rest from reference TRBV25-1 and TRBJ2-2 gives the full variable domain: EADIYQTPRYLVIGTGKKITLECSQTMGHDKMYWYQQDPGMELHLIHYSYGVNSTEKGDLSSESTVSRIRTEHFPLTLESARPSHTSQYLCASNGQRDNTGELFFGEGSRLTVL.

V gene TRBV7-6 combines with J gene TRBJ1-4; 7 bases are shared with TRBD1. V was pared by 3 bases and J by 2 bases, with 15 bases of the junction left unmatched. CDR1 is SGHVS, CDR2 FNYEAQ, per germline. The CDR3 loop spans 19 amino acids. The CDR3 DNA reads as TGTGCCAGCAGCTTCGGGAGTGAGGAGGGGGCAACTACTAATGAAAAACTGTTTTTT. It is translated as CASSFGSEEGATTNEKLFF.

The CDR3 nucleotides are TGTGCCAGTAGTACTACCTACAATGAGCAGTTCTTC. Translating it yields CASSTTYNEQFF. The V and J genes are TRBV19 and TRBJ2-1; D remains ambiguous. Germline CDR1 LNHDA, CDR2 SQIVND (reference sequence). This CDR3 comprises 12 residues. With 4 bases removed from V and 2 bases from J, the gap between germline ends came to 3 bases.

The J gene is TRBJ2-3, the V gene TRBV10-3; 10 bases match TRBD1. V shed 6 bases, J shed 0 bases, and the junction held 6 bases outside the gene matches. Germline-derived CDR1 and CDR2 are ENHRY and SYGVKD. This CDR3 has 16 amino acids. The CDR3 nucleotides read TGTGCCATCAGAGGACAGGGGGATTCCAGCACAGATACGCAGTATTTT. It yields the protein CAIRGQGDSSTDTQYF.

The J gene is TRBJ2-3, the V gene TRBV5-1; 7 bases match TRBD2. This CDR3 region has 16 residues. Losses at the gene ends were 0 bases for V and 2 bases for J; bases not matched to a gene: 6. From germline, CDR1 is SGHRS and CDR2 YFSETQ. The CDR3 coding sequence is TGCGCCAGCAGCTTGGAGATGGGACTAATCACAGATACGCAGTATTTT. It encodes CASSLEMGLITDTQYF.

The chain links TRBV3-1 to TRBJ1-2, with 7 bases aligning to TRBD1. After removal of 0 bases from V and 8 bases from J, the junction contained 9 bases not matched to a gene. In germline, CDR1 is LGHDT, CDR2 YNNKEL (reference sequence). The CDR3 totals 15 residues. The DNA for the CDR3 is TGTGCCAGCAGCCAAGAATTCGGGGACAGAGAGGGCTACACCTTC. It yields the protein CASSQEFGDREGYTF.

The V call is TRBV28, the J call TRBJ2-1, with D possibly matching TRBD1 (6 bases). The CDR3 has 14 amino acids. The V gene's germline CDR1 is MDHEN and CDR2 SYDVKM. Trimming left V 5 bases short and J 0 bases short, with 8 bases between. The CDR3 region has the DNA TGTGCCAGCAGTAAGGACAGCTCCTACAATGAGCAGTTCTTC. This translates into CASSKDSSYNEQFF.

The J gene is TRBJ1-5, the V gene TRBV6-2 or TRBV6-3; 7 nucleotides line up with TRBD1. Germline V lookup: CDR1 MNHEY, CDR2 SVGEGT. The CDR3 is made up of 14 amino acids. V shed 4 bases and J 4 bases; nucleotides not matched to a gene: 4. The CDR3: CASSSQGPNQPQHF. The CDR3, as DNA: TGTGCCAGCAGTTCACAGGGGCCTAATCAGCCCCAGCATTTT.

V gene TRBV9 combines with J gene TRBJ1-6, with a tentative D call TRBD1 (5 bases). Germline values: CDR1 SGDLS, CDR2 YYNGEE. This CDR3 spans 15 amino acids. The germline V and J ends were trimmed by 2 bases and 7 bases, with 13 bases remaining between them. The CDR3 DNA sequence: TGTGCCAGCAGCGTGGCAGGGAGTGACAATTCACCCCTCCACTTT. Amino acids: CASSVAGSDNSPLHF. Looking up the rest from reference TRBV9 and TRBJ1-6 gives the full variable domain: DSGVTQTPKHLITATGQRVTLRCSPRSGDLSVYWYQQSLDQGLQFLIQYYNGEERAKGNILERFSAQQFPDLHSELNLSSLELGDSALYFCASSVAGSDNSPLHFGNGTRLTVT.